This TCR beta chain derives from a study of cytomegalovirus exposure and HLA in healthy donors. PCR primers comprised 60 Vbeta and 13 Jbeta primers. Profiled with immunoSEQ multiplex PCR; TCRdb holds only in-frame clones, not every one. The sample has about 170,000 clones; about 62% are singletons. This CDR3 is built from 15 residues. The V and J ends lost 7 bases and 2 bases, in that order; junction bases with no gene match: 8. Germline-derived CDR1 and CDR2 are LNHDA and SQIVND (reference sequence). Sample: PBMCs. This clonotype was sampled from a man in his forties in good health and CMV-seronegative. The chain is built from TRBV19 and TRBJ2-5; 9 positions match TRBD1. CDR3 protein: CASKKRTGEQETQYF. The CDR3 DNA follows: TGTGCCAGTAAAAAGAGGACAGGGGAGCAAGAGACCCAGTACTTC. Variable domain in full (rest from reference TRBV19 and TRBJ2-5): DGGITQSPKYLFRKEGQNVTLSCEQNLNHDAMYWYRQDPGQGLRLIYYSQIVNDFQKGDIAEGYSVSREKKESFPLTVTSAQKNPTAFYLCASKKRTGEQETQYFGPGTRLLVL.